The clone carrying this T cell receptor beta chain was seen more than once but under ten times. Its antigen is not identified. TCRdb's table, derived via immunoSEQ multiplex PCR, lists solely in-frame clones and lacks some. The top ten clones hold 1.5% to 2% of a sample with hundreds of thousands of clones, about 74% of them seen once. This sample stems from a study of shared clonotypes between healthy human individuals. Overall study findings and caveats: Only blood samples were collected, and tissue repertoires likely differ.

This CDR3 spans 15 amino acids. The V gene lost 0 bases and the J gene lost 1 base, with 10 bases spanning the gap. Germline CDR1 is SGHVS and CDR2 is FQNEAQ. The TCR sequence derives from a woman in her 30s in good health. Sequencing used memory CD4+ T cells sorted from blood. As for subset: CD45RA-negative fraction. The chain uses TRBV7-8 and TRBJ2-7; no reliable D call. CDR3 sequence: CASSLALGSSYEQYF. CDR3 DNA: TGTGCCAGCAGCTTAGCGTTGGGGTCGTCCTACGAGCAGTACTTC.